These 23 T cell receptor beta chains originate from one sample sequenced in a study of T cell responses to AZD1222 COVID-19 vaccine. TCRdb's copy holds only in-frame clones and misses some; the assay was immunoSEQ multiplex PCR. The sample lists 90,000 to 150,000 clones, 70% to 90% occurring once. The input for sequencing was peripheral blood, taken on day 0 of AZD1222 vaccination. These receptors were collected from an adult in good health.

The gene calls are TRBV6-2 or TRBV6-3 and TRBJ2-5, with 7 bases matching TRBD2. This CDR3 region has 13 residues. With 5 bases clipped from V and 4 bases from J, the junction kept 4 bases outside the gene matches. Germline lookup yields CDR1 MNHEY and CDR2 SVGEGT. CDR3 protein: CASSPPGGETQYF. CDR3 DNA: TGTGCCAGCAGTCCCCCGGGGGGAGAGACCCAGTACTTC.

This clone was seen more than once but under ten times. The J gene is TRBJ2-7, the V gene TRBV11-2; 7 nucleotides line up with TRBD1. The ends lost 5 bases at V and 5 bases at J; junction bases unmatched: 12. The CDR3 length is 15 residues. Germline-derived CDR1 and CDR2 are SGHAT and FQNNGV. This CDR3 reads CASSTRQGDHHEQYF. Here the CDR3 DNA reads TGTGCCAGCAGCACTCGACAGGGAGATCACCACGAGCAGTACTTC.

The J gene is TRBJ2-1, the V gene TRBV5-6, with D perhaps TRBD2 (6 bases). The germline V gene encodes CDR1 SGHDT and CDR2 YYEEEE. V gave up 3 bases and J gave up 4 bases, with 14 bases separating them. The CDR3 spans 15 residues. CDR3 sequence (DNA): TGTGCCAGCAGCTCGGTGGCTAGCGCTTACAATGAGCAGTTCTTC. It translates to CASSSVASAYNEQFF.

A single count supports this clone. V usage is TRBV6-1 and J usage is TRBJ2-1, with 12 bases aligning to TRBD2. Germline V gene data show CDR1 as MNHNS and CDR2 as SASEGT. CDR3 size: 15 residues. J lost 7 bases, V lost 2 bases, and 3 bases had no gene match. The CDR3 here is CASSELAGGPNEQFF. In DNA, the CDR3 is TGTGCCAGCAGTGAACTAGCGGGGGGGCCTAATGAGCAGTTCTTC.

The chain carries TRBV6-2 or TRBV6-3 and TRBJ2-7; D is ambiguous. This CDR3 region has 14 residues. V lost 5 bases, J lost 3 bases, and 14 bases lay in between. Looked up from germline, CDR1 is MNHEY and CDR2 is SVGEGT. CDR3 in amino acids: CASSPDTGLYEQYF. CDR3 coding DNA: TGTGCCAGCAGTCCCGACACTGGCCTCTACGAGCAGTACTTC.

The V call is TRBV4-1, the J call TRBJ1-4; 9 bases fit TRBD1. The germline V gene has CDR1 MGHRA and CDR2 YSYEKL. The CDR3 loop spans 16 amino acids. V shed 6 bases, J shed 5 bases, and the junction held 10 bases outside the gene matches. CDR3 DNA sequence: TGCGCCAGCAGGTCCCCAGGACAGGGGAAAAATGAAAAACTGTTTTTT. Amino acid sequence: CASRSPGQGKNEKLFF.

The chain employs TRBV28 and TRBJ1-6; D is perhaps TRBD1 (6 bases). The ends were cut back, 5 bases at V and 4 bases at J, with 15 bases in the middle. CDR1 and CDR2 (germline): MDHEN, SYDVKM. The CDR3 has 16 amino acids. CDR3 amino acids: CASSPAGGAYNSPLHF. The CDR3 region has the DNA TGTGCCAGCAGTCCGGCGGGGGGCGCTTATAATTCACCCCTCCACTTT.

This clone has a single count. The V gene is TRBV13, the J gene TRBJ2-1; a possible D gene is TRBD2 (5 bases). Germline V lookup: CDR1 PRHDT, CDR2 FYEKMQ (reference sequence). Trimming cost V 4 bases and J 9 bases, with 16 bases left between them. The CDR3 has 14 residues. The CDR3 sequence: CASSSTSASGEQFF. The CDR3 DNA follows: TGTGCCAGCAGCTCCACTAGTGCCTCGGGTGAGCAGTTCTTC.

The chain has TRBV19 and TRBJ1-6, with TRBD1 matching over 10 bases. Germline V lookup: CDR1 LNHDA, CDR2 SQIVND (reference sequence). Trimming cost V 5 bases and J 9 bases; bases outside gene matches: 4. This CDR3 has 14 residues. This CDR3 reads CASSRQGAGSPLHF. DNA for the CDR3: TGTGCCAGTAGTCGACAGGGGGCAGGTTCACCCCTCCACTTT.

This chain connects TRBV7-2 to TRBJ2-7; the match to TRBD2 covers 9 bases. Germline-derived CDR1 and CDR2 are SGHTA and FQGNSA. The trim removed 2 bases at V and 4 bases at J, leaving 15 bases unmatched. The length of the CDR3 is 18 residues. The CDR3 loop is CASSLLSGGAGTGYEQYF. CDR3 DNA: TGTGCCAGCAGCTTACTTAGCGGGGGAGCCGGGACCGGATACGAGCAGTACTTC.

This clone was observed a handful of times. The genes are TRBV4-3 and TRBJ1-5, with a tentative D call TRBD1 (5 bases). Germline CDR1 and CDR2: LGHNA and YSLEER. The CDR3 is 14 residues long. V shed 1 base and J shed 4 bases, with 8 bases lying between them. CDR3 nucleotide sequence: TGCGCCAGCAGCCAAGTAAAGGGGAATCAGCCCCAGCATTTT. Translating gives CASSQVKGNQPQHF.

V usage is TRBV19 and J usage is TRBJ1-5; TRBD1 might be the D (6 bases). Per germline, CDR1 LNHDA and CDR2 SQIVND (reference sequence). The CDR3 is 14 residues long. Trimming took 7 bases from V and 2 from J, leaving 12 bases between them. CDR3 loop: CASMGTMGNQPQHF. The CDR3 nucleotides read TGTGCCAGTATGGGGACAATGGGCAATCAGCCCCAGCATTTT.

The CDR3 reads CASSLVGGRYEQFF. The CDR3 DNA reads TGCGCCAGCAGCTTGGTGGGGGGGCGGTATGAGCAGTTCTTC. The chain uses TRBV5-1 and TRBJ2-1, with D possibly being TRBD2 (7 bases). This CDR3 is built from 14 residues. The V gene lost 0 bases and the J gene lost 8 bases, with 12 bases spanning the gap. Germline V gives CDR1 SGHRS, CDR2 YFSETQ.

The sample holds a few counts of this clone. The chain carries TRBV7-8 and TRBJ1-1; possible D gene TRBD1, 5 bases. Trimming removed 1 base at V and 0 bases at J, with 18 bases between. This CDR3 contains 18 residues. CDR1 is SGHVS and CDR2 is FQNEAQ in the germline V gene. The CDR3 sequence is CASSLVPRVDPLNTEAFF. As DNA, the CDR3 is TGTGCCAGCAGCTTAGTCCCCAGGGTAGATCCTTTGAACACTGAAGCTTTCTTT.

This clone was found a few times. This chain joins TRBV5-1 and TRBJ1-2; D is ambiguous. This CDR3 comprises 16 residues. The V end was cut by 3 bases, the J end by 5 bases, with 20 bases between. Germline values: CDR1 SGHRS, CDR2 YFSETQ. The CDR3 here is CASSSRPEGAGYGYTF. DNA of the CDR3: TGCGCCAGCAGCTCCAGACCCGAGGGCGCGGGGTATGGCTACACCTTC. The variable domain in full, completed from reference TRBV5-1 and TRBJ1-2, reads KAGVTQTPRYLIKTRGQQVTLSCSPISGHRSVSWYQQTPGQGLQFLFEYFSETQRNKGNFPGRFSGRQFSNSRSEMNVSTLELGDSALYLCASSSRPEGAGYGYTFGSGTRLTVV.

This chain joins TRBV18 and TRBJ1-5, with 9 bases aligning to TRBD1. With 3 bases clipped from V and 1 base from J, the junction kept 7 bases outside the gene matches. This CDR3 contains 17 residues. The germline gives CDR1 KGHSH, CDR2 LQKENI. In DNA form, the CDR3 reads TGTGCCAGCTCACCTACCCAGGGGACAGGGAGCAATCAGCCCCAGCATTTT. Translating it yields CASSPTQGTGSNQPQHF. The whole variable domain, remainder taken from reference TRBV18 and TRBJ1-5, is NAGVMQNPRHLVRRRGQEARLRCSPMKGHSHVYWYRQLPEEGLKFMVYLQKENIIDESGMPKERFSAEFPKEGPSILRIQQVVRGDSAAYFCASSPTQGTGSNQPQHFGDGTRLSIL.

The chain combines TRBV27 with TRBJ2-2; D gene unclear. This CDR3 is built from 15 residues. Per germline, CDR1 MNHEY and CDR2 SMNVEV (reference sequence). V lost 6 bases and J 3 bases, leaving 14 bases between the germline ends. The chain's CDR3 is CASRGKATHTGELFF. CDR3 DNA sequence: TGTGCCAGCAGGGGTAAAGCCACACACACCGGGGAGCTGTTTTTT.

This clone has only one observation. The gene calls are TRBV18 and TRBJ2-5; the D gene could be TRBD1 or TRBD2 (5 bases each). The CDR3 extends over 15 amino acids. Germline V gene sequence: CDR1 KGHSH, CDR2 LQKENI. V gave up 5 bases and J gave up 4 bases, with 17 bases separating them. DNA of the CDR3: TGTGCCAGCTCAGCCCGCAGGGTTGCGGGAGAGACCCAGTACTTC. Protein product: CASSARRVAGETQYF.

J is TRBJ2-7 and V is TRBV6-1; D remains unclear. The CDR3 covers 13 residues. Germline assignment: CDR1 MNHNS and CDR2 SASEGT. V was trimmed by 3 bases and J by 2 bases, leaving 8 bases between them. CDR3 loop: CASSDRTPYEQYF. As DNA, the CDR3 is TGTGCCAGCAGTGACAGGACCCCCTACGAGCAGTACTTC.

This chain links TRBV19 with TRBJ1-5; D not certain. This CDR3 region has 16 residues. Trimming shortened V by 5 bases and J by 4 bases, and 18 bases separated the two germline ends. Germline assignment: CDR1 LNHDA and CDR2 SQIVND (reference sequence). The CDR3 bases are TGTGCCAGTAGTTTGGATGGACCGTCGCTAAATCAGCCCCAGCATTTT. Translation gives CASSLDGPSLNQPQHF.

CDR3 coding DNA: TGTGCCAGCAGTTCAAGTTTTAACTATGGCTACACCTTC. The encoded protein is CASSSSFNYGYTF. V usage is TRBV6-5 and J usage is TRBJ1-2; D gene unclear. Germline lookup yields CDR1 MNHEY and CDR2 SVGAGI. The CDR3 has 13 amino acids. Deletions cut 4 bases from V and 1 base from J, with 7 bases between.

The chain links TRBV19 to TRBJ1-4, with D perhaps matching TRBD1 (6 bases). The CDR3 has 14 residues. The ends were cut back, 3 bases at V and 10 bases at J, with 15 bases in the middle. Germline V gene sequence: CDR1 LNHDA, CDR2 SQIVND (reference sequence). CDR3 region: CASSIRDISGKLFF. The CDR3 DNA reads TGTGCCAGTAGTATCCGGGACATTAGTGGAAAACTGTTTTTT.

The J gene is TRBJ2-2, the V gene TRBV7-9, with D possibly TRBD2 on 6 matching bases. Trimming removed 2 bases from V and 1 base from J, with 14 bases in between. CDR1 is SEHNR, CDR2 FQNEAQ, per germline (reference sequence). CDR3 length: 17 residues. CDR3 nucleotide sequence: TGTGCCAGCAGCTTACCCTCGGGGAGGCTGAACACCGGGGAGCTGTTTTTT. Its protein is CASSLPSGRLNTGELFF.